This is a list of T cell receptor beta chains from one sample in a study of monozygotic twins with cystic fibrosis. The method was immunoSEQ multiplex PCR; TCRdb's version includes in-frame clones alone and lacks a portion of them. The sample has approximately 33,000 clones; 84% are singletons. Sequencing used blood. The receptors derive from a girl aged 2-10 years with cystic fibrosis. Each CDR3 is given with its conserved first and last residue. Fields, in order: D gene, V gene, J gene, clone size, CDR3 protein, CDR3 DNA. A D gene is named only where the DNA matches it firmly. The size of a clone is reported for some rows only, either as once, few or many, or as a class for expanded clones.

>TRBD2|TRBV5-4|TRBJ2-3|-
CASSLAGLAGPTDTQYF
TGTGCCAGCAGCTTGGCCGGACTAGCGGGGCCCACAGATACGCAGTATTTT
>-|TRBV15|TRBJ2-1|-
CATSREAVNEQFF
TGTGCCACCAGCAGAGAGGCGGTCAATGAGCAGTTCTTC
>TRBD2|TRBV6-4|TRBJ2-3|once
CASRVTAGGFADTQYF
TGTGCCAGCAGAGTTACAGCGGGGGGATTCGCAGATACGCAGTATTTT
>TRBD1|TRBV5-1|TRBJ2-7|-
CAVQPGQDDEQYF
TGCGCCGTCCAACCGGGACAGGACGACGAGCAGTACTTC
>-|TRBV20-1|TRBJ1-1|few
CSARGQGTFF
TGCAGTGCTAGAGGCCAGGGAACTTTCTTT
>-|TRBV2|TRBJ2-4|-
CASRPPLDIQYF
TGTGCCAGCAGACCACCCTTGGACATTCAGTACTTC
>-|TRBV30|TRBJ1-3|-
CAWSVRGGSSGNTIYF
TGTGCCTGGAGTGTACGCGGTGGGTCCTCTGGAAACACCATATATTTT
>-|TRBV20-1|TRBJ2-1|-
CSASRGRVWFF
TGCAGTGCTAGTAGGGGCAGGGTGTGGTTCTTC
>-|TRBV11-2|TRBJ2-5|-
CASSFRGESRETQYF
TGTGCCAGCAGCTTTCGCGGGGAGAGTAGGGAGACCCAGTACTTC
>TRBD1|TRBV19|TRBJ1-2|few
CASRGQGYGYTF
TGTGCCAGTAGGGGACAGGGGTATGGCTACACCTTC
>TRBD2|TRBV9|TRBJ2-7|-
CASSPGGISYEQYF
TGTGCCAGCAGCCCGGGAGGAATCTCCTACGAGCAGTACTTC
>-|TRBV7-9|TRBJ1-1|-
CASSLDMNTEAFF
TGTGCCAGCAGCTTGGACATGAACACTGAAGCTTTCTTT
>TRBD2|TRBV7-8|TRBJ2-2|-
CASSLVAGGDTGELFF
TGTGCCAGCAGCTTAGTAGCGGGGGGGGACACCGGGGAGCTGTTTTTT
>-|TRBV5-1|TRBJ1-6|few
CASSLDGNSPLHF
TGCGCCAGCAGCTTGGACGGGAATTCACCCCTCCACTTT
>-|TRBV7-2|TRBJ2-2|-
CASSPSITGELFF
TGTGCCAGCAGCCCATCTATCACCGGGGAGCTGTTTTTT
>TRBD2|TRBV6-6|TRBJ2-1|-
CASTQRGAYNEQFF
TGTGCCAGCACTCAGCGGGGGGCGTACAATGAGCAGTTCTTC
>-|TRBV5-1|TRBJ1-2|-
CASSLWDGQFNYGYTF
TGCGCCAGCAGCTTGTGGGATGGACAATTTAACTATGGCTACACCTTC
>-|TRBV30|TRBJ1-2|-
CASMARQHHYGYTF
TGTGCCTCGATGGCCCGACAGCACCACTATGGCTACACCTTC
>TRBD1|TRBV14|TRBJ1-2|once
CASSHRTGGRHGYTF
TGTGCCAGCAGCCACCGGACAGGGGGTAGGCATGGCTACACCTTC
>-|TRBV30|TRBJ1-1|-
CAWSASGSEAFF
TGTGCCTGGAGTGCTTCAGGGTCTGAAGCTTTCTTT
>TRBD1|TRBV4-2|TRBJ2-2|-
CASSPPGQPTGELFF
TGTGCCAGCAGCCCACCGGGACAGCCCACCGGGGAGCTGTTTTTT
>-|TRBV6-6|TRBJ1-1|-
CASSLRGGAEAFF
TGTGCCAGCAGCCTGAGGGGCGGGGCTGAAGCTTTCTTT
>-|TRBV5-5|TRBJ2-7|-
CASNRVSYYEQYF
TGTGCCAGCAACAGGGTATCCTATTACGAGCAGTACTTC
>-|TRBV4-2|TRBJ1-1|-
CASSKSGPNTEAFF
TGTGCCAGCAGCAAAAGCGGACCAAACACTGAAGCTTTCTTT
>TRBD1|TRBV5-1|TRBJ1-2|-
CASSSWGTGDNYGYTF
TGCGCCAGCAGCTCCTGGGGTACAGGGGATAACTATGGCTACACCTTC
>TRBD2|TRBV7-9|TRBJ2-5|-
CASSSLRGGAPATQYF
TGTGCCAGCAGCTCTCTCCGCGGGGGGGCCCCAGCGACCCAGTACTTC
>-|TRBV5-8|TRBJ1-6|-
CASSWKGVYNSPLHF
TGTGCCAGCAGCTGGAAGGGTGTTTACAATTCACCCCTCCACTTT
>-|TRBV30|TRBJ1-5|-
CAWSVRGGGQSNQPQHF
TGTGCCTGGAGTGTAAGGGGGGGCGGACAGAGCAATCAGCCCCAGCATTTT
>-|TRBV7-2|TRBJ1-1|-
CASSLGPGRLNTEAFF
TGTGCCAGCAGCTTAGGGCCGGGACGGTTGAACACTGAAGCTTTCTTT
>-|TRBV7-3|TRBJ1-5|few
CASSLTPNQPQHF
TGTGCCAGCAGCTTAACCCCTAATCAGCCCCAGCATTTT
>-|TRBV5-8|TRBJ1-6|-
CASAGSSYNSPLHF
TGTGCCAGCGCAGGTAGCTCCTATAATTCACCCCTCCACTTT
>-|TRBV5-6|TRBJ2-2|-
CASSRTLTDTGELFF
TGTGCCAGCAGCCGGACATTAACAGACACCGGGGAGCTGTTTTTT
>-|TRBV7-2|TRBJ2-7|few
CASSSTDRFYEQYF
TGTGCCAGCAGCTCCACGGACCGCTTTTACGAGCAGTACTTC
>-|TRBV4-1|TRBJ2-7|-
CASSQDRVEQYF
TGTGCCAGCAGCCAGGACCGCGTCGAGCAGTACTTC
>-|TRBV13|TRBJ1-2|-
CASSPRDWMIPYGYTF
TGTGCCAGCAGCCCCCGGGACTGGATGATCCCGTATGGCTACACCTTC
>-|TRBV5-6|TRBJ2-2|-
CASSYGDPGELFF
TGTGCCAGCAGCTACGGTGACCCCGGGGAGCTGTTTTTT
>-|TRBV18|TRBJ2-3|-
CASSRGILRDTDTQYF
TGTGCCAGCTCACGGGGCATTCTCAGGGACACAGATACGCAGTATTTT
>-|TRBV5-5|TRBJ2-7|few
CASSLSGNYEQYF
TGTGCCAGCAGCTTGTCCGGGAACTACGAGCAGTACTTC
>-|TRBV6-1|TRBJ2-3|-
CASSANRDRDTQYF
TGTGCCAGCAGTGCAAACAGGGATAGAGATACGCAGTATTTT
>-|TRBV5-1|TRBJ2-3|-
CASTVDGVRTDTQYF
TGCGCCAGCACCGTGGACGGGGTTCGCACAGATACGCAGTATTTT
>-|TRBV25-1|TRBJ1-5|-
CASSESGQPQHF
TGTGCCAGCAGTGAATCTGGGCAGCCCCAGCATTTT
>-|TRBV25-1|TRBJ2-4|-
CASSFHRAENIQYF
TGTGCCAGCAGCTTTCACAGGGCGGAAAACATTCAGTACTTC
>-|TRBV5-1|TRBJ1-1|-
CASSPVGGNTEAFF
TGCGCCAGCAGCCCGGTGGGTGGGAACACTGAAGCTTTCTTT
>-|TRBV5-4|TRBJ2-7|-
CASSSRTPGSYEQYF
TGTGCCAGTTCCTCGAGGACCCCAGGGTCCTACGAGCAGTACTTC
>TRBD2|TRBV7-2|TRBJ2-2|-
CASSPRGALGLAVTGELFF
TGTGCCAGCAGCCCTAGGGGAGCGTTGGGGCTAGCGGTGACCGGGGAGCTGTTTTTT
>TRBD1|TRBV19|TRBJ2-2|-
CASTGTGGRTGELFF
TGTGCCAGTACCGGGACAGGGGGCAGGACCGGGGAGCTGTTTTTT
>TRBD1|TRBV19|TRBJ2-5|-
CASSIVPGQVQETQYF
TGTGCCAGTAGTATAGTCCCGGGACAGGTCCAAGAGACCCAGTACTTC
>TRBD2|TRBV7-2|TRBJ2-1|-
CASSLTRGGSYNEQFF
TGTGCCAGCAGCTTAACACGGGGGGGCTCCTACAATGAGCAGTTCTTC
>-|TRBV4-2|TRBJ2-7|-
CASSQDRGSKYYEQYF
TGTGCCAGCAGCCAAGACCGAGGGTCTAAGTACTACGAGCAGTACTTC
>-|TRBV13|TRBJ2-7|-
CASSYRYEQYF
TGTGCCAGCAGCTATAGGTACGAGCAGTACTTC
>-|TRBV6-1|TRBJ1-1|few
CASSATFNTEAFF
TGTGCCAGCAGTGCAACATTTAACACTGAAGCTTTCTTT
>-|TRBV7-2|TRBJ2-7|-
CASSLSMRGGNEQYF
TGTGCCAGCAGCCTTTCGATGAGGGGCGGGAACGAGCAGTACTTC
>-|TRBV20-1|TRBJ2-2|-
CSAKRTGELFF
TGCAGTGCCAAGAGGACCGGGGAGCTGTTTTTT
>-|TRBV30|TRBJ1-6|-
CAWSHSGRTYNSPLHF
TGTGCCTGGAGTCACTCAGGGCGGACCTATAATTCACCCCTCCACTTT
>-|TRBV2|TRBJ1-1|-
CASSGGRVGNTEAFF
TGTGCCAGCAGTGGGGGCAGGGTGGGGAACACTGAAGCTTTCTTT
>-|TRBV7-6|TRBJ2-7|-
CASSLTSGFGKQYF
TGTGCCAGCAGCCTAACGTCAGGGTTTGGGAAGCAGTACTTC
>-|TRBV19|TRBJ2-7|-
CASSKGQKLSYEQYF
TGTGCCAGTAGTAAAGGACAGAAACTCTCCTACGAGCAGTACTTC
>TRBD1|TRBV19|TRBJ1-1|-
CASSSWTGNMNTEAFF
TGTGCCAGTAGTAGTTGGACAGGGAACATGAACACTGAAGCTTTCTTT